A single sample is the source of the 14 T cell receptor beta chains below, sequenced in a study of OX40 agonist ivuxolimab in advanced cancers. Libraries were prepared by immunoSEQ multiplex PCR; TCRdb keeps only in-frame clonotypes and omits some of them. This table has 73,000 or so clones, roughly 90% appearing once. The specimen comprised CD4+ or CD8+ T cells sorted from blood, sampled in a trial of the OX40 agonist ivuxolimab. These receptors came from an adult with an advanced solid tumor such as melanoma, head and neck, liver or kidney cancer.

This clone is a singleton in its sample. This chain uses TRBV7-6 with TRBJ1-1; D not certain. The CDR3 is made up of 13 amino acids. V gave up 1 base and J gave up 4 bases, with 7 bases separating them. The germline V gene has CDR1 SGHVS and CDR2 FNYEAQ. This chain's CDR3 is CASSLGQSTEAFF. CDR3 sequence (DNA): TGTGCCAGCAGCTTAGGGCAGAGCACTGAAGCTTTCTTT.

The gene calls are TRBV10-1 and TRBJ1-1; D may be TRBD1 (5 bases). Germline CDR1 reads WNHNN; CDR2 reads SYGVQD (reference sequence). This CDR3 spans 18 amino acids. V lost 0 bases, J lost 1 base, and 18 bases lay in between. The CDR3 sequence: CASSESQDRSRQNTEAFF. CDR3 coding DNA: TGCGCCAGCAGTGAGTCCCAAGACAGATCAAGACAGAACACTGAAGCTTTCTTT.

V is TRBV7-5 and J is TRBJ2-3. TRBV7-5 is a documented pseudogene. The CDR3 contains 22 residues. The CDR3 protein is CARRPPPVDQVPRLLLTDTQYF. Written as DNA, the CDR3 is TGTGCCAGAAGGCCCCCTCCGGTGGATCAGGTGCCCAGACTCCTACTAACAGATACGCAGTATTTT.

The chain has TRBV18 and TRBJ2-3; no definite D call. V was shortened by 6 bases and J by 4 bases, with 11 bases between the two germline ends. Germline V gene data show CDR1 as KGHSH and CDR2 as LQKENI. This CDR3 is 13 amino acids long. The DNA for the CDR3 is TGTGCCAGCTCGTCGACATTGGCAGATACGCAGTATTTT. Protein: CASSSTLADTQYF.

The V gene is TRBV15, the J gene TRBJ2-5, with 10 bases identical to TRBD1. Germline assignment: CDR1 LNHNV and CDR2 YYDKDF (reference sequence). The CDR3 consists of 14 residues. Germline trimming cut 6 bases from V and 3 bases from J; bases unmatched to any gene: 4. CDR3 nucleotides: TGTGCCACCAGTAGGGACAGGGGAAAAGAGACCCAGTACTTC. Amino acids: CATSRDRGKETQYF.

This rearrangement joins TRBV9 to TRBJ1-1; 7 bases align to TRBD1. The V and J ends lost 3 bases and 0 bases, in that order; junction bases with no gene match: 26. The germline V gene has CDR1 SGDLS and CDR2 YYNGEE. The CDR3 has 22 amino acids. The CDR3: CASSDSKGDRDVPNRMNTEAFF. DNA of the CDR3: TGTGCCAGCAGCGATAGTAAGGGGGACAGAGACGTCCCAAACCGGATGAACACTGAAGCTTTCTTT.

V is TRBV19 and J is TRBJ2-7; D is possibly TRBD1 (5 bases). The CDR3 runs 13 residues. Germline assignment: CDR1 LNHDA and CDR2 SQIVND (reference sequence). Trimming removed 6 bases from V and 2 bases from J, with 11 bases in between. The CDR3, as DNA: TGTGCCAGTAGGCAGGGCTCGACCTACGAGCAGTACTTC. Its protein product is CASRQGSTYEQYF.

The chain recombines TRBV2 with TRBJ2-3; 8 nucleotides match TRBD2. Trimming took 2 bases from V and 5 from J; bases not matched to a gene: 9. This CDR3 spans 16 amino acids. Germline V gene sequence: CDR1 SNHLY, CDR2 FYNNEI. The CDR3 sequence: CASSEWSGGRGDTQYF. The CDR3, as DNA: TGTGCCAGCAGTGAATGGAGCGGGGGACGGGGAGATACGCAGTATTTT.

The V gene is TRBV2, the J gene TRBJ2-5; 7 bases are shared with TRBD2. The V and J ends lost 4 bases and 0 bases, in that order; junction bases with no gene match: 11. From germline, CDR1 is SNHLY and CDR2 FYNNEI. The CDR3 runs 17 residues. CDR3: CASSVSTMGGNQETQYF. As DNA, the CDR3 is TGTGCCAGCAGTGTTTCTACGATGGGGGGGAACCAAGAGACCCAGTACTTC. Complete variable domain (other parts from reference TRBV2 and TRBJ2-5): EPEVTQTPSHQVTQMGQEVILRCVPISNHLYFYWYRQILGQKVEFLVSFYNNEISEKSEIFDDQFSVERPDGSNFTLKIRSTKLEDSAMYFCASSVSTMGGNQETQYFGPGTRLLVL.

The J gene is TRBJ2-1, the V gene TRBV27, with a weak D call TRBD2 (5 bases). Trimming removed 4 bases from V and 0 bases from J, with 10 bases in between. CDR1 and CDR2 (germline): MNHEY, SMNVEV (reference sequence). The CDR3 is made up of 15 amino acids. CDR3 nucleotide sequence: TGTGCCAGCAGTTACGGGGAGAACTCCTACAATGAGCAGTTCTTC. This gives the protein CASSYGENSYNEQFF.

This clone is medium-sized by share. The rearrangement joins TRBV2 to TRBJ2-5; TRBD2 agrees at 10 bases. The CDR3 contains 15 residues. CDR1 is SNHLY and CDR2 is FYNNEI in the germline V gene. After removal of 6 bases from V and 4 bases from J, the junction contained 8 bases not matched to a gene. The CDR3 DNA follows: TGTGCCAGCAGGGAGAGCGGGGGGGCCACAGAGACCCAGTACTTC. This translates into CASRESGGATETQYF.

The chain couples TRBV4-1 to TRBJ2-3; tentative D call: TRBD2 (6 bases). V was shortened by 2 bases and J by 1 base, with 7 bases between the two germline ends. Germline assignment: CDR1 MGHRA and CDR2 YSYEKL. The CDR3 runs 14 residues. The CDR3: CASSQTGGTDTQYF. The CDR3 bases are TGCGCCAGCAGCCAAACGGGGGGCACAGATACGCAGTATTTT.

V and J are TRBV5-4 and TRBJ2-7, with TRBD1 identical over 7 bases. The CDR3 contains 13 residues. The germline gives CDR1 SGHNT, CDR2 YYREEE (reference sequence). V lost 4 bases to trimming and J lost 4 bases; unmatched junction nucleotides: 5. DNA of the CDR3: TGTGCCAGCAGCGTAGACAGGGCGTACGAGCAGTACTTC. This codes for CASSVDRAYEQYF. Supplemented by reference TRBV5-4 and TRBJ2-7, the full variable domain reads ETGVTQSPTHLIKTRGQQVTLRCSSQSGHNTVSWYQQALGQGPQFIFQYYREEENGRGNFPPRFSGLQFPNYSSELNVNALELDDSALYLCASSVDRAYEQYFGPGTRLTVT.

The gene calls are TRBV9 and TRBJ1-1, with a possible D match to TRBD1 (5 bases). Germline CDR1 and CDR2: SGDLS and YYNGEE. The length of the CDR3 is 16 residues. V was cut by 1 base and J by 8 bases, with 21 bases left in between. In DNA form, the CDR3 reads TGTGCCAGCAGCGTATTTCCGGGGGAGGCCGCTTGGGAAGCTTTCTTT. Residues: CASSVFPGEAAWEAFF.